This is a list of T cell receptor beta chains from one sample in a study of blood T cell repertoires in COVID-19. TCRdb's copy holds only in-frame clones and misses some; the assay was immunoSEQ multiplex PCR. The table has over 65,000 clones, around 90% seen once. The sequenced material came from peripheral blood. These receptors were obtained from a human donor in a cohort sampled during active COVID-19. The CDR3 runs from the conserved cysteine through the conserved F or W. D genes are given only for firm matches. A row's size may be missing; if present it is once, few, many or a size class.

D	V	J	size	DNA	CDR3
NA	TRBV4-1	TRBJ1-6	NA	TGCGCCAGCAGCCAAGATTGGGCCGGAACCTATAATTCACCCCTCCACTTT	CASSQDWAGTYNSPLHF
TRBD1	TRBV28	TRBJ2-3	NA	TGTGCCAGCAGTTTAGGGGGACAGGGGCGGGATACGCAGTATTTT	CASSLGGQGRDTQYF
NA	TRBV2	TRBJ1-3	NA	TGTGCCAGCAGTGAAGCTCGGGGATCTGGAAACACCATATATTTT	CASSEARGSGNTIYF
TRBD2	TRBV10-3	TRBJ2-1	NA	TGTGCCATCAGTGGGAATGTAGCGGGGGGGCTAACGGACAATGAGCAGTTCTTC	CAISGNVAGGLTDNEQFF
TRBD1	TRBV29-1	TRBJ1-1	NA	TGCAGCGTTGCCCGGGGTCAGGGGGCTGAAGCTTTCTTT	CSVARGQGAEAFF
TRBD1	TRBV5-6	TRBJ2-5	NA	TGTGCCAGCAGCTTGGACAGGGGAACAAGAGAGACCCAGTACTTC	CASSLDRGTRETQYF
TRBD1	TRBV5-6	TRBJ1-1	NA	TGTGCCAGCAGCTTGGTTGGACAGGGAGCTTTCTTT	CASSLVGQGAFF
TRBD1	TRBV30	TRBJ1-5	NA	TGTGCCTGGACCGGGACAGGGGGATTTCAGCCCCAGCATTTT	CAWTGTGGFQPQHF
TRBD1	TRBV11-3	TRBJ2-1	NA	TGTGCCAGCAGCTTAGGGGGACAGGGAGGTCATGAGCAGTTCTTC	CASSLGGQGGHEQFF
TRBD1	TRBV5-1	TRBJ2-5	NA	TGCGCCAGCTCCTCGACAGGGGAGATCCAAGAGACCCAGTACTTC	CASSSTGEIQETQYF
NA	TRBV5-4	TRBJ2-3	NA	TGTGCCAGCAGCTTGGGGACTATAAGTAGCACAGATACGCAGTATTTT	CASSLGTISSTDTQYF
NA	TRBV9	TRBJ2-5	NA	TGTGCCAGCAGCGTAGAGGGGATAAACTTTCAAGAGACCCAGTACTTC	CASSVEGINFQETQYF
TRBD1	TRBV4-3	TRBJ1-4	NA	TGCGCCAGCAGCCAACGGACAGGGGATCCTGAAAAACTGTTTTTT	CASSQRTGDPEKLFF
NA	TRBV21-1	TRBJ2-3	NA	TGTGCCAGCAGCAACGAGACTAGCGGGGGGGTGTCAGATACGCAGTATTTT	CASSNETSGGVSDTQYF
NA	TRBV6-5	TRBJ2-1	NA	TGTGCCAGCAGCCCGACTAGATGGATCAATGAGCAGTTCTTC	CASSPTRWINEQFF
TRBD1	TRBV18	TRBJ2-7	once	TGTGCCAGCTCACCAGGGGACAGGGCCCCCCGGAGCTCCTACGAGCAGTACTTC	CASSPGDRAPRSSYEQYF
TRBD2	TRBV5-1	TRBJ2-2	NA	TGCGCCAGCAGCCCCGGACTAGCACGCGGGTACGCGAACACCGGGGAGCTGTTTTTT	CASSPGLARGYANTGELFF
TRBD2	TRBV15	TRBJ2-5	NA	TGTGCCACCAGCCTACTAAGGACTAGCGGGGCGGCTGTAACCCAGTACTTC	CATSLLRTSGAAVTQYF
NA	TRBV7-9	TRBJ1-1	NA	TGTGCCAGCAGCTTAACTAACAGGGCTAATGAAGCTTTCTTT	CASSLTNRANEAFF
NA	TRBV7-9	TRBJ1-2	NA	TGTGCCAGCAGCGCTCTTACAGGGTCTGATGGCTACACCTTC	CASSALTGSDGYTF
TRBD1	TRBV5-1	TRBJ2-1	NA	TGCGCCAGCCTCATGACGGACAGGGGTGAGAATGAGCAGTTCTTC	CASLMTDRGENEQFF
NA	TRBV9	TRBJ2-7	NA	TGTGCCAGCAGCACCAGCGGGTTGAGCTCCTACGAGCAGTACTTC	CASSTSGLSSYEQYF
NA	TRBV2	TRBJ1-1	once	TGTGCCAGCTGGGGGGGGGAAGAAGCTTTCTTT	CASWGGEEAFF
NA	TRBV2	TRBJ2-3	NA	TGTGCCAGCAGCCCCCAGGGGAGAGATACGCAGTATTTT	CASSPQGRDTQYF
TRBD2	TRBV6-1	TRBJ2-5	NA	TGTGCCAGCAGTGAAGCGAGACTAGCGGGGGGCCAAGAGACCCAGTACTTC	CASSEARLAGGQETQYF
NA	TRBV7-6	TRBJ2-7	NA	TGTGCCAGCAGCTTAGGACGGGGTCTTACCTACGAGCAGTACTTC	CASSLGRGLTYEQYF
NA	TRBV6-2/TRBV6-3	TRBJ2-3	NA	TGTGCCAGCAGTTCCGGTAGTTACACAGATACGCAGTATTTT	CASSSGSYTDTQYF
NA	TRBV7-2	TRBJ2-1	NA	TGTGCCAGCAGCTCCTCCCGGGACACACACAATGAGCAGTTCTTC	CASSSSRDTHNEQFF
NA	TRBV11-2	TRBJ2-5	NA	TGTGCCAGCAGTAGGGGAATGGAGACCCAGTACTTC	CASSRGMETQYF
TRBD1	TRBV5-1	TRBJ2-1	NA	TGCGCCAGCAGCTTGGCCTCGTTGGACAGGGTTATCACGGATGAGCAGTTCTTC	CASSLASLDRVITDEQFF
TRBD2	TRBV7-7	TRBJ2-1	NA	TGTGCCAGCAGCCCATTTAGCGGGGGGGCGAATGAGCAGTTCTTC	CASSPFSGGANEQFF
TRBD2	TRBV15	TRBJ2-7	NA	TGTGCCACCAGCAGAGCAAGCGGGGATTACGAGCAGTACTTC	CATSRASGDYEQYF
NA	TRBV2	TRBJ1-2	NA	TGTGCCAGCGGCCCCGGGCAGGGCTATGGCTACACCTTC	CASGPGQGYGYTF
TRBD1	TRBV6-5	TRBJ2-5	once	TGTGCCAGCAGGCCCGGGACAGGGATCGCGGAGACCCAGTACTTC	CASRPGTGIAETQYF
NA	TRBV19	TRBJ2-1	NA	TGTGCCAGTAGTATCTGGCTAGATGATGAGCAGTTCTTC	CASSIWLDDEQFF
TRBD2	TRBV2	TRBJ2-2	NA	TGTGCCAGCAACGAGCGGGGGCCGGCCGGGGAGCTGTTTTTT	CASNERGPAGELFF
NA	TRBV18	TRBJ2-3	NA	TGTGCCAGCTCACCACTTCCTGCTCAGGCAGATACGCAGTATTTT	CASSPLPAQADTQYF
NA	TRBV19	TRBJ2-7	NA	TGTGCCAGTAGTATTGGCGGCTCGAGCTCCTACGAGCAGTACTTC	CASSIGGSSSYEQYF
TRBD2	TRBV19	TRBJ2-7	NA	TGTGCCACCGCGGGGGGGGTCCTTCGCGAGCAGTACTTC	CATAGGVLREQYF